This TCR beta chain was observed in a study of blood T cell repertoires in COVID-19. Study at large: Sites in the United States, Italy and Spain provided acute and convalescent COVID-19 samples. Nucleic acid was either cDNA or gDNA, and it came from T cells, B-cell-depleted T cells, or PBMCs.

Deletions cut 4 bases from V and 2 bases from J, with 15 bases between. The CDR3 consists of 16 residues. Looked up from germline, CDR1 is SGHDT and CDR2 is YYEEEE. Original processing notes: Reference gene primer amplification in the assay estimated nucleated cell counts. Profiling relied on immunoSEQ multiplex PCR, and the TCRdb table lists in-frame clones only, not all of them. V, J and clone size are taken as reported in that table, and D and trimming were inferred from the DNA itself. The sample has 35,000 to 45,000 clones; 76% are singletons. The V and J genes are TRBV5-6 and TRBJ1-4; a possible D gene is TRBD1 (5 bases). The sample consisted of peripheral blood. The TCR was taken from a man in his 70s with active or convalescent COVID-19. The CDR3 here is CASSGRAAGTNEKLFF. CDR3 bases: TGTGCCAGCAGCGGAAGGGCGGCAGGGACTAATGAAAAACTGTTTTTT. The complete variable domain, with remaining parts taken from reference TRBV5-6 and TRBJ1-4, reads DAGVTQSPTHLIKTRGQQVTLRCSPKSGHDTVSWYQQALGQGPQFIFQYYEEEERQRGNFPDRFSGHQFPNYSSELNVNALLLGDSALYLCASSGRAAGTNEKLFFGSGTQLSVL.